These 21 T cell receptor beta chains originate from one sample sequenced in a study of Ad26.COV2.S vaccination and SARS-CoV-2 variants. Described treatment: some 20 received Ad26.COV2.S at low or high dose, single or two shots; several received placebo; per-sample allocation not given. Sampling was done on day 63 after the first vaccine or placebo injection. Clones were sequenced by immunoSEQ multiplex PCR, and TCRdb holds only the in-frame ones, with some missing. The sample shows about 460,000 clones, 80% to 90% of them seen only once. Sample: peripheral blood, taken in a trial of Ad26.COV2.S vaccine versus placebo. The receptors stem from a person aged 18 to 65 who received the Ad26.COV2.S COVID-19 vaccine or a placebo.

In DNA form, the CDR3 reads TGTGCCAGTAGTGCCAACAGGAGAGAGCAGTTCTTC. Protein product: CASSANRREQFF. The chain carries TRBV19 and TRBJ2-1, with D possibly matching TRBD1 (5 bases). Trimming took off 5 bases at V and 10 bases at J, with 12 bases between the two ends. Germline CDR1 is LNHDA and CDR2 is SQIVND (reference sequence). This CDR3 is built from 12 residues.

V and J are TRBV1 and TRBJ2-1; the table's D call, TRBD2, has no DNA check behind it. TRBV1 is shown as a pseudogene. This CDR3 is built from 15 residues. The chain's CDR3 is CTSSHLKPPYNEQFF. CDR3 DNA sequence: TGCACCAGCAGCCACCTCAAGCCACCCTACAATGAGCAGTTCTTC.

This chain connects TRBV30 to TRBJ1-5; TRBD1 matches 8 bases. Germline CDR1 and CDR2: GTSNPN and SVGIG (reference sequence). The CDR3 has 15 amino acids. Unmatched junction bases numbered 4, after V lost 1 base and J lost 2 bases. This CDR3 is CAWSADRGGNQPQHF. As DNA, the CDR3 is TGTGCCTGGAGTGCCGACAGGGGCGGCAATCAGCCCCAGCATTTT.

This rearrangement joins TRBV30 to TRBJ2-5; D is ambiguous. V dropped 0 bases and J dropped 2 bases, with 7 bases sitting between them. This CDR3 has 13 amino acids. From germline, CDR1 is GTSNPN and CDR2 SVGIG (reference sequence). CDR3 sequence (DNA): TGTGCCTGGAGTGTCCTAAATCAAGAGACCCAGTACTTC. Translating it yields CAWSVLNQETQYF.

This rearrangement joins TRBV4-3 to TRBJ2-3; 12 positions agree with TRBD2. Germline trimming cut 0 bases from V and 8 bases from J; bases unmatched to any gene: 6. CDR3 length: 16 amino acids. Germline CDR1 is LGHNA and CDR2 is YSLEER. The CDR3 protein is CASSQDPLAGGVTQYF. CDR3 bases: TGCGCCAGCAGCCAAGATCCCCTAGCGGGGGGGGTTACGCAGTATTTT.

The rearrangement uses TRBV4-1 and TRBJ1-6; 8 nucleotides agree with TRBD1. CDR1 and CDR2 from the germline V gene are MGHRA and YSYEKL. V lost 2 bases to trimming and J lost 7 bases; unmatched junction nucleotides: 7. CDR3 length: 16 amino acids. For the CDR3, the DNA is TGCGCCAGCAGCCAACTATCGGGACAGGTGAATTCACCCCTCCACTTT. Translating it yields CASSQLSGQVNSPLHF.

J is TRBJ2-7 and V is TRBV30, with 10 bases aligning to TRBD2. Germline lookup yields CDR1 GTSNPN and CDR2 SVGIG (reference sequence). The CDR3 length is 15 residues. Trimming removed 1 base from V and 6 bases from J; junction bases left unmatched: 9. The CDR3 coding sequence is TGTGCCTGGAGTGCCAATTTAAGCGGGAGGGGCGAGCAGTACTTC. Translation: CAWSANLSGRGEQYF.

The J gene is TRBJ1-2, the V gene TRBV18; D is unresolved. V dropped 0 bases and J dropped 4 bases, with 9 bases sitting between them. The CDR3 contains 14 residues. Germline CDR1 and CDR2: KGHSH and LQKENI. CDR3 loop: CASSPPSGTYGYTF. For the CDR3, the DNA is TGTGCCAGCTCACCACCTTCAGGAACCTATGGCTACACCTTC.

V and J are TRBV13 and TRBJ2-5; 10 nucleotides line up with TRBD2. The CDR3 consists of 18 residues. The junction had 15 bases not matched to a gene; V was cut back by 6 bases and J by 2 bases. In germline, CDR1 is PRHDT, CDR2 FYEKMQ (reference sequence). The CDR3 coding sequence is TGTGCCAGCAGTTTCAAGGAGCGGGGGGGCTCGTGGCAAGAGACCCAGTACTTC. This translates into CASSFKERGGSWQETQYF.

The rearrangement uses TRBV7-9 and TRBJ2-3, with TRBD2 identical over 7 bases. This CDR3 contains 15 residues. Germline CDR1 SEHNR, CDR2 FQNEAQ (reference sequence). Germline trimming cut 5 bases from V and 3 bases from J; bases unmatched to any gene: 8. The CDR3 region is CASSGGVYSTDTQYF. CDR3 in DNA: TGTGCCAGCAGCGGGGGGGTATATAGTACAGATACGCAGTATTTT.

The chain carries TRBV28 and TRBJ2-1; 9 bases fit TRBD1. CDR3 length equals 17 residues. J gave up 0 bases and V 4 bases, and 7 bases lay outside the gene matches. CDR1 and CDR2 (germline): MDHEN, SYDVKM. The DNA of the CDR3 is TGTGCCAGCAGTTGGGCCGGGACAGGGAGCTCCTACAATGAGCAGTTCTTC. It yields the protein CASSWAGTGSSYNEQFF. The entire variable domain, with the rest obtained from reference TRBV28 and TRBJ2-1, is as follows: DVKVTQSSRYLVKRTGEKVFLECVQDMDHENMFWYRQDPGLGLRLIYFSYDVKMKEKGDIPEGYSVSREKKERFSLILESASTNQTSMYLCASSWAGTGSSYNEQFFGPGTRLTVL.

The rearrangement uses TRBV7-2 and TRBJ2-5, with unresolved D. The germline gives CDR1 SGHTA, CDR2 FQGNSA. The germline V and J ends were trimmed by 2 bases and 5 bases, with 12 bases remaining between them. The CDR3 extends over 14 amino acids. CDR3 sequence (DNA): TGTGCCAGCAGCTTATTGCATCCCGGGGAGACCCAGTACTTC. This gives the protein CASSLLHPGETQYF.

The chain is built from TRBV6-6 and TRBJ1-1, with 8 positions matching TRBD1. In germline, CDR1 is MNHNY, CDR2 SVGAGI (reference sequence). CDR3 length: 16 amino acids. V dropped 7 bases and J dropped 1; count of bases not matched to a gene: 11. The CDR3 protein is CASIAQAGGKNTEAFF. The CDR3 DNA sequence: TGTGCCAGCATCGCACAGGCAGGGGGCAAGAACACTGAAGCTTTCTTT.

The rearrangement joins TRBV4-1 to TRBJ2-4; 7 nucleotides line up with TRBD2. The CDR3 runs to 15 residues. Germline V CDR1 and CDR2: MGHRA, YSYEKL. After removal of 3 bases from V and 4 bases from J, the junction contained 6 bases not matched to a gene. CDR3 sequence reads: CASSHGAGIKNIQYF. For the CDR3, the DNA is TGCGCCAGCAGCCACGGAGCGGGAATAAAAAACATTCAGTACTTC.

The J gene is TRBJ1-4, the V gene TRBV15; D might be TRBD1 (6 bases). V was shortened by 7 bases and J by 2 bases, with 20 bases between the two germline ends. Germline V CDR1 and CDR2: LNHNV, YYDKDF (reference sequence). The CDR3 covers 17 residues. CDR3 in DNA: TGTGCCACCACCGAACTTACAGGGCTTCGCACTAATGAAAAACTGTTTTTT. Translation gives CATTELTGLRTNEKLFF.

This clone was detected only once. V usage is TRBV5-1 and J usage is TRBJ2-1; the D gene is possibly TRBD2 (5 bases). The CDR3 loop spans 15 amino acids. The V gene lost 2 bases and the J gene lost 1 base, with 10 bases spanning the gap. CDR1 is SGHRS and CDR2 is YFSETQ in the germline V gene. The CDR3 spells CASSLSSPSYNEQFF. CDR3 coding DNA: TGCGCCAGCAGCTTATCTAGCCCTTCCTACAATGAGCAGTTCTTC.

In this sample, this clone turned up once. The gene calls are TRBV24-1 and TRBJ2-7, with 10 bases aligning to TRBD1. This CDR3 is built from 15 residues. The V gene's germline CDR1 is KGHDR and CDR2 SFDVKD. The V gene end was trimmed by 3 bases and the J gene end by 5 bases; junction bases not matched to a gene: 6. CDR3 residues: CATSDAGQGINEQYF. CDR3 nucleotide sequence: TGTGCCACCAGTGATGCGGGACAGGGGATCAACGAGCAGTACTTC.

V is TRBV28 and J is TRBJ2-1; 7 bases match TRBD2. The CDR3 extends over 17 amino acids. Trimming cost V 6 bases and J 4 bases; bases outside gene matches: 15. Germline loops: CDR1 MDHEN, CDR2 SYDVKM. CDR3 DNA sequence: TGTGCCAGCAGGGGTTACGGGGCGGGAGAATCTTACAATGAGCAGTTCTTC. Encoded protein: CASRGYGAGESYNEQFF.

The chain couples TRBV6-5 to TRBJ1-3; D call uncertain. This CDR3 has 15 residues. Trimming removed 3 bases from V and 0 bases from J, with 9 bases in between. Germline V gives CDR1 MNHEY, CDR2 SVGAGI. CDR3 loop: CASSYQPSSGNTIYF. The DNA for the CDR3 is TGTGCCAGCAGTTATCAGCCGTCCTCTGGAAACACCATATATTTT.

The V call is TRBV15, the J call TRBJ1-3, with TRBD1 matching 7 bases. J was trimmed by 0 bases and V by 0 bases; bases with no gene match: 2. Germline V gene lookup returns CDR1 LNHNV and CDR2 YYDKDF (reference sequence). The CDR3 has 16 amino acids. The CDR3, as DNA: TGTGCCACCAGCAGAGAGACAGGGCACTCTGGAAACACCATATATTTT. This codes for CATSRETGHSGNTIYF. The full variable domain, its missing parts supplied by reference TRBV15 and TRBJ1-3, is DAMVIQNPRYQVTQFGKPVTLSCSQTLNHNVMYWYQQKSSQAPKLLFHYYDKDFNNEADTPDNFQSRRPNTSFCFLDIRSPGLGDTAMYLCATSRETGHSGNTIYFGEGSWLTVV.

The chain combines TRBV3-1 (or the pseudogene TRBV3-2) with TRBJ2-7, with no clear D. The CDR3 extends over 13 amino acids. The V gene's germline CDR1 is LGHDT and CDR2 YNNKEL (reference sequence). With 0 bases removed from V and 6 bases from J, the gap between germline ends came to 9 bases. This CDR3 is CASSQDLGGEQYF. CDR3 in DNA: TGTGCCAGCAGCCAAGACTTGGGCGGCGAGCAGTACTTC.